The T cell receptor beta chain under discussion was sequenced for a study of T-cell reconstitution after alpha-beta-depleted transplantation in children. The CDR3 contains 15 residues. Germline V gene sequence: CDR1 LNHNV, CDR2 YYDKDF (reference sequence). With 4 bases removed from V and 5 bases from J, the gap between germline ends came to 14 bases. About this clonotype itself: Its antigen is still unknown.

Preparation of the TCRbeta library involved a method that used unique molecular identifiers. TCRdb used MiXCR to reprocess the PCR reads, holding one entry per CDR3 protein. The data show about 1,000,000 distinct CDR3 sequences, about 29% seen once. Study findings and constraints: Several hundred expanded graft clones reportedly gave rise to the alpha-beta T cells present about two months after transplant.

The gene calls are TRBV15 and TRBJ1-4; no clear D. The sample was PBMCs, mostly from graft donor cells, taken 360 days after TCRalphabeta/CD19-depleted stem cell transplant. The TCR comes from a boy under three years old who had a stem cell transplant for SCID, so the T cells may come from the graft donor. The CDR3 region is CATSNSPSRNEKLFF. CDR3 DNA: TGTGCCACCAGCAATTCCCCCAGTAGAAATGAAAAACTGTTTTTT.